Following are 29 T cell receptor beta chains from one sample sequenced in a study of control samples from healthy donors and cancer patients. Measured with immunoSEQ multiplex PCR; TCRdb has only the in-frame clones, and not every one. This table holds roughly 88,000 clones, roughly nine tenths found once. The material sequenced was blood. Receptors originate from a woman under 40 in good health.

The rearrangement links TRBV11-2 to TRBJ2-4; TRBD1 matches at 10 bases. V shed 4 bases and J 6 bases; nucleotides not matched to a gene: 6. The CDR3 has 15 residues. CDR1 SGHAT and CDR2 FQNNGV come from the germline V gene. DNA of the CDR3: TGTGCCAGCAGCTCCCAGGGACAGGGGTTAAACATTCAGTACTTC. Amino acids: CASSSQGQGLNIQYF.

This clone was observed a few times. The CDR3 DNA reads as TGTGCCAGCAGCCCGCGACAGGGGTTAGGAGTAGGAGAGAACACTGAAGCTTTCTTT. It is translated as CASSPRQGLGVGENTEAFF. V usage is TRBV7-9 and J usage is TRBJ1-1; 8 nucleotides line up with TRBD1. The CDR3 runs to 19 residues. With 5 bases clipped from V and 1 base from J, the junction kept 18 bases outside the gene matches. Per germline, CDR1 SEHNR and CDR2 FQNEAQ (reference sequence). The complete variable domain, with remaining parts taken from reference TRBV7-9 and TRBJ1-1, reads DTGVSQNPRHKITKRGQNVTFRCDPISEHNRLYWYRQTLGQGPEFLTYFQNEAQLEKSRLLSDRFSAERPKGSFSTLEIQRTEQGDSAMYLCASSPRQGLGVGENTEAFFGQGTRLTVV.

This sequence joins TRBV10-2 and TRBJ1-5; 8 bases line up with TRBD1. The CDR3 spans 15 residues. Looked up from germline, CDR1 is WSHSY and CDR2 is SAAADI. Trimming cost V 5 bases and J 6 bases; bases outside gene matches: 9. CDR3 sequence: CASSTGQGASQPQHF. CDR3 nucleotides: TGCGCCAGCAGTACCGGGCAGGGGGCGAGTCAGCCCCAGCATTTT.

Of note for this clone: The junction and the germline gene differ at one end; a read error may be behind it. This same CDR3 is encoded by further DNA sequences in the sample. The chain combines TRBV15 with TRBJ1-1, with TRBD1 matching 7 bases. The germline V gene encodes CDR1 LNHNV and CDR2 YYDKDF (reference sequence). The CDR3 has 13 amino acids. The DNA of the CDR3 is TGCGCCACCAGAGGACAGGCGTACACTGAAGCTTTCTTT. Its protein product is CATRGQAYTEAFF.

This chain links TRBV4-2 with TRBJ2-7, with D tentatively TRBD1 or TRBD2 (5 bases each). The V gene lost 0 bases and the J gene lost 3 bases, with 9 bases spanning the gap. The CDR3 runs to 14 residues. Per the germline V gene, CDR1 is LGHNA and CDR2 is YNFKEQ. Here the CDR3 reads CASSQDQRGYEQYF. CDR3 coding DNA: TGTGCCAGCAGCCAAGATCAGAGGGGCTACGAGCAGTACTTC.

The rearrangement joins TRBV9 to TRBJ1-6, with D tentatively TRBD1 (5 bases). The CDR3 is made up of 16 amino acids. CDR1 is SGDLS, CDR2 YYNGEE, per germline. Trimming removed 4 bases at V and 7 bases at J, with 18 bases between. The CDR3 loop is CASSYSGGDGNSPLHF. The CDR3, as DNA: TGTGCCAGCAGCTATTCGGGGGGGGACGGGAATTCACCCCTCCACTTT.

The CDR3 spells CASSRGGGTEAFF. In nucleotides, the CDR3 is TGTGCCAGCAGTAGGGGGGGAGGCACTGAAGCTTTCTTT. The rearrangement links TRBV28 to TRBJ1-1; perhaps TRBD1 as D (6 bases). Trimming left V 5 bases short and J 4 bases short, with 11 bases between. Germline CDR1 MDHEN, CDR2 SYDVKM. The CDR3 has 13 amino acids.

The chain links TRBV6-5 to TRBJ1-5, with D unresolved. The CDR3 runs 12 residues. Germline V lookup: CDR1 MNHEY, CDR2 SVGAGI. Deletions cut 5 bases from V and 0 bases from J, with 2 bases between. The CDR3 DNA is TGTGCCAGCAGTCCTAGCAATCAGCCCCAGCATTTT. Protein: CASSPSNQPQHF.

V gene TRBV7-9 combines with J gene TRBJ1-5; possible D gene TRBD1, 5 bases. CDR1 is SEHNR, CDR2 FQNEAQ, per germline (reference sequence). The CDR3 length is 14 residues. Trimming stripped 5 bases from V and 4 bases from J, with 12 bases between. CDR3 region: CASSQTGLNQPQHF. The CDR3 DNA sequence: TGTGCCAGCAGCCAAACAGGTTTAAATCAGCCCCAGCATTTT.

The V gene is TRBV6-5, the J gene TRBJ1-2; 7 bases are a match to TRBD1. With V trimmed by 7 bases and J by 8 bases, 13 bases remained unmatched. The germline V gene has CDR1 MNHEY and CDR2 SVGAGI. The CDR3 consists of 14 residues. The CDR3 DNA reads TGTGCCAGCAATGGACAGGAGGTAGTGATCGGCTACACCTTC. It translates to CASNGQEVVIGYTF.

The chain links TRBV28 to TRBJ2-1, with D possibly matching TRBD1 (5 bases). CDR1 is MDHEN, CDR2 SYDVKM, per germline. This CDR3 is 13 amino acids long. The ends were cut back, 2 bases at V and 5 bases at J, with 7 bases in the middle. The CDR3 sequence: CASSLIRDNEQFF. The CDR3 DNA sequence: TGTGCCAGCAGTTTAATCAGGGACAATGAGCAGTTCTTC.

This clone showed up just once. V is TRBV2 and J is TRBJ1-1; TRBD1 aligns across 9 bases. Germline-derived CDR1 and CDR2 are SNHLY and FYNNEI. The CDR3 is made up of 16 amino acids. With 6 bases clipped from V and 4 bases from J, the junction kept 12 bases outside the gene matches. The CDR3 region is CASRSRDRARGTEAFF. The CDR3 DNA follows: TGTGCCAGCAGGTCCAGGGACAGGGCGAGGGGCACTGAAGCTTTCTTT. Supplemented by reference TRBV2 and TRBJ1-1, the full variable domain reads EPEVTQTPSHQVTQMGQEVILRCVPISNHLYFYWYRQILGQKVEFLVSFYNNEISEKSEIFDDQFSVERPDGSNFTLKIRSTKLEDSAMYFCASRSRDRARGTEAFFGQGTRLTVV.

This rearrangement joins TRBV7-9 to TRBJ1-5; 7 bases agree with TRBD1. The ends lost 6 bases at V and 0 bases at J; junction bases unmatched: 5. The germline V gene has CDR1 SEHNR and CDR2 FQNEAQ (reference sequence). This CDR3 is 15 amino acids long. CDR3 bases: TGTGCCAGCAGTTTAACAGGGGTTAGCAATCAGCCCCAGCATTTT. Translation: CASSLTGVSNQPQHF.

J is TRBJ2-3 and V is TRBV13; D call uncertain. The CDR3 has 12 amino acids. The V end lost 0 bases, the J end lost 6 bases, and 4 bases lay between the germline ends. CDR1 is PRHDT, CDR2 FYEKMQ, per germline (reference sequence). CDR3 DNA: TGTGCCAGCAGCTTAGGACGGGATACGCAGTATTTT. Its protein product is CASSLGRDTQYF.

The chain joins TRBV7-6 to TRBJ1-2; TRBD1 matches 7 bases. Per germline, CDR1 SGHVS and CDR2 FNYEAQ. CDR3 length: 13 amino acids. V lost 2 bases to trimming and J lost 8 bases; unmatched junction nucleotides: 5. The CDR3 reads CASSLRQGGGYTF. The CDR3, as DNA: TGTGCCAGCAGCTTAAGACAGGGCGGAGGCTACACCTTC.

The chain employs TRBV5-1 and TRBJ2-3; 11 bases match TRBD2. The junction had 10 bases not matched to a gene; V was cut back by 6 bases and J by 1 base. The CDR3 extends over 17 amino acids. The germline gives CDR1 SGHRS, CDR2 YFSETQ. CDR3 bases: TGCGCCAGCACCCCGACTCTAGCGGGAGGAGGCACAGATACGCAGTATTTT. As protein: CASTPTLAGGGTDTQYF.

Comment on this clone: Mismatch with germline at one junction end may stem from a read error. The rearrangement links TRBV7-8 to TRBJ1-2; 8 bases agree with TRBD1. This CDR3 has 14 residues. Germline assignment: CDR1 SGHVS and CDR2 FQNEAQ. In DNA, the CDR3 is TGTGCCGGCAGCTTTGGACAGGGAAACTATGGCTACACCTTC. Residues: CAGSFGQGNYGYTF.

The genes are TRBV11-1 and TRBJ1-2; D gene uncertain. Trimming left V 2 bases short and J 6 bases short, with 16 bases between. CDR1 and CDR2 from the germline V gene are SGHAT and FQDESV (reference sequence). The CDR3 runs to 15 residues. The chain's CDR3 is CASSLSPDFTDGYTF. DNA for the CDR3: TGTGCCAGCAGCTTAAGTCCCGACTTTACTGATGGCTACACCTTC.

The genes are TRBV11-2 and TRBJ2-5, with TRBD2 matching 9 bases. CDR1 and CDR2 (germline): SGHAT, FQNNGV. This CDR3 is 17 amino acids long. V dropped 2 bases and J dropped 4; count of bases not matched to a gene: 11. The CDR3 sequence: CASSLRRRGGRVETQYF. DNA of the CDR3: TGTGCCAGCAGCTTACGTCGGCGGGGGGGCCGGGTAGAGACCCAGTACTTC.

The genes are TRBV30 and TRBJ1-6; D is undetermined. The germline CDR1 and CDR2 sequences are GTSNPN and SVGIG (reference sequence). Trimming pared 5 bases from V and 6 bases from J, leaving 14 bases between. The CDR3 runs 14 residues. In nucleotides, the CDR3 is TGTGCCTGGGCGGGTGCCTCTCCTAATTCACCCCTCCACTTT. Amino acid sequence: CAWAGASPNSPLHF.

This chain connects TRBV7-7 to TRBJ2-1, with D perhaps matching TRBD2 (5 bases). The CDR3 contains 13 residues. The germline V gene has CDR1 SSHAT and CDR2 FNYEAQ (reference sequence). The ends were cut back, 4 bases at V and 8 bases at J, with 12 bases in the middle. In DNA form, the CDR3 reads TGTGCCAGCAGCTCCGGACCGAGGGATGAGCAGTTCTTC. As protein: CASSSGPRDEQFF.

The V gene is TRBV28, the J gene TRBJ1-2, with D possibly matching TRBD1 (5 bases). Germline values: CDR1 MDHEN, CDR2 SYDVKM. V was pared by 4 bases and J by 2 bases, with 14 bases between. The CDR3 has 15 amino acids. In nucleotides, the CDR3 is TGTGCCAGCAGTTCCATTGGGGGGTTGAACTATGGCTACACCTTC. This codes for CASSSIGGLNYGYTF.

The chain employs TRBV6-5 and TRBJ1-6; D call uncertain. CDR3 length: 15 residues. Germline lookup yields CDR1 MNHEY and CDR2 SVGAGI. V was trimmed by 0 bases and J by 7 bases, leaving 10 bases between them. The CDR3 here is CASSYSEGFNSPLHF. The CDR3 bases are TGTGCCAGCAGTTACTCGGAGGGTTTCAATTCACCCCTCCACTTT.

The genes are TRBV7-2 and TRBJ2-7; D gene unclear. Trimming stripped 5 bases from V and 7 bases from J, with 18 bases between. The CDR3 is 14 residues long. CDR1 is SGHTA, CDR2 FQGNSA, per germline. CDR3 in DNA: TGTGCCAGCAGCCCGGGTCGCCGCCTGGGAGAGCAGTACTTC. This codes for CASSPGRRLGEQYF.

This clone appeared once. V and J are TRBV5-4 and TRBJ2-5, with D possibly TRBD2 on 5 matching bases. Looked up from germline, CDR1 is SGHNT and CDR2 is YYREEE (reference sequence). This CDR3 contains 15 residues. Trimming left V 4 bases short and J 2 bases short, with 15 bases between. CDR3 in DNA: TGTGCCAGCAGCCCCTCGGGAACAGCACAAGAGACCCAGTACTTC. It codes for CASSPSGTAQETQYF.

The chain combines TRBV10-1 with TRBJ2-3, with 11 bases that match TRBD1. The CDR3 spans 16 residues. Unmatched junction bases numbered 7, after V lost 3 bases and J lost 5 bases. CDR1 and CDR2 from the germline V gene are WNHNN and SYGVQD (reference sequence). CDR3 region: CASSDPGQGARDTQYF. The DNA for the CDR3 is TGCGCCAGCAGTGATCCAGGACAGGGGGCCAGAGATACGCAGTATTTT.

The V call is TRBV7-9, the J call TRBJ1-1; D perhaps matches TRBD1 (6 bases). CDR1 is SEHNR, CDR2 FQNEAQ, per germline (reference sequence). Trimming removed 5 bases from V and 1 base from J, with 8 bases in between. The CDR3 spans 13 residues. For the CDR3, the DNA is TGTGCCAGCAGCGTACAGGGGAACACTGAAGCTTTCTTT. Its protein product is CASSVQGNTEAFF.

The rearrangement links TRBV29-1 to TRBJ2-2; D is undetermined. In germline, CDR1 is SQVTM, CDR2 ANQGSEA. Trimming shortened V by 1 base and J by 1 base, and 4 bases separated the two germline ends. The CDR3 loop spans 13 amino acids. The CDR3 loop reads CSVEGQNTGELFF. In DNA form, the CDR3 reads TGCAGCGTTGAAGGGCAGAACACCGGGGAGCTGTTTTTT.

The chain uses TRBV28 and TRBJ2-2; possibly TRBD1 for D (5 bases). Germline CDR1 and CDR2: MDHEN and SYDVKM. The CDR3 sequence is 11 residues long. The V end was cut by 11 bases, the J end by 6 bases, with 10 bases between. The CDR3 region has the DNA TGTGCCTCCCAGGGTCCCGGGGAGCTGTTTTTT. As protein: CASQGPGELFF.